The 14 T cell receptor beta chains in this list originate from one sample, sequenced in a study of shared clonotypes between healthy human individuals. Terminally differentiated effector memory CD45RA+ cells were excluded from the naive CD8 cells, which were CD45RO-negative and positively selected for CCR7. TCRdb keeps only in-frame clones here, not all; method: immunoSEQ multiplex PCR. The table has around 2,100,000 clones, around 96% seen once. The sequencing input was naive CD8+ T cells sorted from blood. The receptor source for this set is a man aged 18 to 35 in good health.

On this clone: The same CDR3 also results from other DNA sequences found in this sample. This chain uses TRBV9 with TRBJ2-7; 8 bases line up with TRBD2. Trimming cost V 3 bases and J 2 bases; bases outside gene matches: 1. There are 13 residues in the CDR3. Germline V lookup: CDR1 SGDLS, CDR2 YYNGEE. CDR3: CASSAGLAYEQYF. The CDR3 region has the DNA TGTGCCAGCAGCGCGGGACTAGCCTACGAGCAGTACTTC.

The chain couples TRBV10-2 to TRBJ2-1; 11 bases are a match to TRBD2. V trimming: 6 bases; J trimming: 3 bases; junction bases outside the gene matches: 4. Germline assignment: CDR1 WSHSY and CDR2 SAAADI. CDR3 length: 15 residues. The CDR3 nucleotides read TGCGCCAGCAGCGCGACTAGCGGGGACTACAATGAGCAGTTCTTC. Translating it yields CASSATSGDYNEQFF.

This clone came up once. This sequence joins TRBV10-3 and TRBJ2-2; D is possibly TRBD2 (6 bases). The CDR3 is 15 amino acids. Germline CDR1 ENHRY, CDR2 SYGVKD. With 2 bases removed from V and 4 bases from J, the gap between germline ends came to 11 bases. CDR3 coding DNA: TGTGCCATCAGTGAGCCCGGGCGGGGCACCGGGGAGCTGTTTTTT. It specifies CAISEPGRGTGELFF.

J is TRBJ2-7 and V is TRBV6-1; 7 positions match TRBD2. The CDR3 spans 15 residues. V lost 6 bases and J lost 3; bases outside the gene matches: 11. In germline, CDR1 is MNHNS, CDR2 SASEGT. CDR3 nucleotides: TGTGCCAGCAGCGACGACCCTAGCGGATACTACGAGCAGTACTTC. Translated: CASSDDPSGYYEQYF.

This clone was seen once. This sequence joins TRBV7-3 and TRBJ1-2; weak D call: TRBD1 (5 bases). The ends were cut back, 3 bases at V and 0 bases at J, with 11 bases in the middle. Per the germline V gene, CDR1 is SGHTA and CDR2 is FQGTGA. The CDR3 is 15 residues long. The CDR3 is CASSFGGRANYGYTF. The CDR3 DNA reads as TGTGCCAGCAGCTTCGGGGGGAGAGCTAACTATGGCTACACCTTC.

This clone appeared a few times. J is TRBJ1-2 and V is TRBV6-5, with D possibly being TRBD1 (5 bases). V was cut by 5 bases and J by 8 bases, with 15 bases left in between. The CDR3 is 13 amino acids. The germline V gene has CDR1 MNHEY and CDR2 SVGAGI. CDR3 bases: TGTGCCAGCAGTGTCGGGCAGGGTCACGGCTACACCTTC. It encodes CASSVGQGHGYTF.

The rearrangement links TRBV21-1 to TRBJ2-4; the D call in the table, TRBD1, was not verified against the DNA. TRBV21-1 is annotated as a pseudogene. This CDR3 is built from 15 residues. The CDR3 DNA reads as TGTGCCAGCAGCAAAGGAAACCTAGGGGAAAACATTCAGTACTTC. As protein: CASSKGNLGENIQYF.

This chain joins TRBV30 and TRBJ1-4, with 7 bases that match TRBD1. This CDR3 region has 15 residues. V trimming: 1 base; J trimming: 3 bases; junction bases outside the gene matches: 5. The germline CDR1 and CDR2 sequences are GTSNPN and SVGIG (reference sequence). In DNA form, the CDR3 reads TGTGCCTGGAGTGCACACGGGACAGCTAATGAAAAACTGTTTTTT. Residues: CAWSAHGTANEKLFF.

V usage is TRBV7-9 and J usage is TRBJ1-6; 7 bases line up with TRBD1. Germline CDR1 is SEHNR and CDR2 is FQNEAQ (reference sequence). J gave up 9 bases and V 4 bases, and 12 bases lay outside the gene matches. The CDR3 loop spans 16 amino acids. In nucleotides, the CDR3 is TGTGCCAGCAGCTCTGACAGGGAAGGTCGGGCTTCACCCCTCCACTTT. Its translation is CASSSDREGRASPLHF.

The chain joins TRBV6-1 to TRBJ2-5; perhaps D is TRBD1 or TRBD2 (6 bases each). TRBJ2-7 matches the DNA end more closely, so the J call is doubtful. Germline CDR1 and CDR2: MNHNS and SASEGT. This CDR3 has 13 amino acids. Written as DNA, the CDR3 is TGTGCCAGCAGTGATGGGGGGCTCTACGAGCAGTACTTC. As protein: CASSDGGLYEQYF.

The V gene is TRBV27, the J gene TRBJ1-1; TRBD1 agrees at 9 bases. Per the germline V gene, CDR1 is MNHEY and CDR2 is SMNVEV (reference sequence). CDR3 length: 16 residues. Trimming removed 0 bases from V and 0 bases from J; junction bases left unmatched: 2. The CDR3 spells CASSLSQGALNTEAFF. CDR3 coding DNA: TGTGCCAGCAGTTTATCACAGGGGGCCCTGAACACTGAAGCTTTCTTT.

The rearrangement joins TRBV27 to TRBJ1-1; a weak D match, TRBD1 (5 bases). The V gene lost 2 bases and the J gene lost 6 bases, with 10 bases spanning the gap. Germline V gives CDR1 MNHEY, CDR2 SMNVEV (reference sequence). CDR3 length: 13 amino acids. CDR3 in DNA: TGTGCCAGCAGTTTAAACAGAGGGGCTGAAGCTTTCTTT. This codes for CASSLNRGAEAFF.

This chain links TRBV11-2 with TRBJ2-7; a weak D match, TRBD1 (5 bases). In germline, CDR1 is SGHAT, CDR2 FQNNGV. Trimming shortened V by 4 bases and J by 3 bases, and 10 bases separated the two germline ends. The CDR3 extends over 13 amino acids. The CDR3 loop is CASSSRRDYEQYF. CDR3 bases: TGTGCCAGCAGCTCCCGCAGGGACTACGAGCAGTACTTC.

Turning to this clone: This sample also contains other DNA sequences that code for the same CDR3. The CDR3 region is CASSEGMNTEAFF. The CDR3 DNA reads as TGTGCCAGCAGTGAAGGAATGAACACTGAAGCTTTCTTT. This chain links TRBV2 with TRBJ1-1, with D uncertain. CDR3 size: 13 residues. Germline V CDR1 and CDR2: SNHLY, FYNNEI. Trimming removed 1 base from V and 0 bases from J, with 3 bases in between.